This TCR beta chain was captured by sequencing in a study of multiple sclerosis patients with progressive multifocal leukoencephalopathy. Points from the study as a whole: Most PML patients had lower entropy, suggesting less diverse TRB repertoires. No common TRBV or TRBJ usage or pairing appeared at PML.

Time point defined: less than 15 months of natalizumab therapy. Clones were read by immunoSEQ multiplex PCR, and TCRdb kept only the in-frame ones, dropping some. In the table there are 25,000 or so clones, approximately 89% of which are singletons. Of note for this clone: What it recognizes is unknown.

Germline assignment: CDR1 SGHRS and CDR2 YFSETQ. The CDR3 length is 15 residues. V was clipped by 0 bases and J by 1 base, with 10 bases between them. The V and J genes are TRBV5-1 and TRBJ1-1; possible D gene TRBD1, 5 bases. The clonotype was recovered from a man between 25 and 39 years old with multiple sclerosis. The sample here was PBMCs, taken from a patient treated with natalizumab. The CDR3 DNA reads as TGCGCCAGCAGCTTGGCGGGGACTAGGAACACTGAAGCTTTCTTT. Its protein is CASSLAGTRNTEAFF.